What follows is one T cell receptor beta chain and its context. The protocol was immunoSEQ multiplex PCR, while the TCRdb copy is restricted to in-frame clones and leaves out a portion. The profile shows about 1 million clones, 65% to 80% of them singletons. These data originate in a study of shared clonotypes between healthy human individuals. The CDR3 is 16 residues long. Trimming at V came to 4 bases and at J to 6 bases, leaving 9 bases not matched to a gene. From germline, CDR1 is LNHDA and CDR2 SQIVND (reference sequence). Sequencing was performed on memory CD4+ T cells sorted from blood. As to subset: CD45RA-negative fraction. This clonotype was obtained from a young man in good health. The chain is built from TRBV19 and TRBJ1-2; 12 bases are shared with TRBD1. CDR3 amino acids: CASSSRDRGRSDGYTF. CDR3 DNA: TGTGCCAGTAGTAGCCGGGACAGGGGGCGTTCGGATGGCTACACCTTC.